The sequence of this T cell receptor beta chain was determined in a study of cytomegalovirus exposure and HLA in healthy donors. Study-wide results and caveats: When analyzed later, a missense DCLRE1C variant was found to be linked to TCR beta V- and J-gene trimming. A later analysis found that most CMV-associated TCR beta chains appeared HLA-restricted. Researchers counted around 170 TCR beta chains as cytomegalovirus-associated.

In the case of this clone: Antigen: not known.

The V end lost 6 bases, the J end lost 0 bases, and 18 bases lay between the germline ends. Germline values: CDR1 KGHSH, CDR2 LQKENI. CDR3 length equals 17 residues. In the PCR, 60 Vbeta and 13 Jbeta primers were used. The protocol was immunoSEQ multiplex PCR, while the TCRdb copy is restricted to in-frame clones and leaves out a portion. The listing contains more than 40,000 clones. The chain links TRBV18 to TRBJ1-3; D is perhaps TRBD1 (5 bases). Sequenced sample: PBMCs. This sequence was found in a female donor in good health and CMV-seronegative. CDR3 DNA: TGTGCCAGCTCGCCCATAAATCGGGGGGACTCTGGAAACACCATATATTTT. Its protein is CASSPINRGDSGNTIYF.